A selection of T cell receptor beta chains follows, all from one sample in a study of cytomegalovirus exposure and HLA in healthy donors. Clones were read by immunoSEQ multiplex PCR, and TCRdb kept only the in-frame ones, dropping some. This sample has roughly 100,000 clones, with about 69% found just once. Sequenced sample: PBMCs. Receptor source: a human donor in good health. CDR3s leave out the opening cysteine and the closing phenylalanine or tryptophan. Only part of the rows carry a size: once, few, many, or a class if the clone is expanded.

TRBJ2-7 | TRBV7-2 | 9 | . | ASSLDIQQY
TRBJ2-7 | TRBV27 | 11 | . | ASSLSYPYEQY
TRBJ1-5 | TRBV6-1 | 12 | . | ASSRTGNPQPQH
TRBJ1-3 | TRBV5-1 | 13 | . | ASRSTAGSGNTIY
TRBJ2-1 | TRBV19 | 11 | . | ASRAGTGDEQF
TRBJ2-7 | TRBV6-1 | 12 | . | ASSDWGVAYEQY
TRBJ2-3 | TRBV5-6 | 14 | . | ASTLGLAGDTDTQY
TRBJ2-1 | TRBV19 | 13 | . | ASSLLAGGPNEQF
TRBJ1-5 | TRBV30 | 11 | . | AWSADSARSQH
TRBJ1-1 | TRBV2 | 11 | . | ARQGGRNTEAF
TRBJ2-1 | TRBV29-1 | 11 | . | SVTTTGLAKQF
TRBJ2-1 | TRBV9 | 13 | . | ASSAPRGPYNEQF
TRBJ1-3 | TRBV28 | 15 | . | ASRGQRLNLSGNTIY
. | TRBV29-1 | 11 | . | SVDWGDSYEQY
TRBJ2-2 | TRBV27 | 14 | . | ASRTLTIQATGELF
TRBJ2-1 | TRBV12-1 | 16 | once | ASSYSGTSVSAYNEQF
TRBJ1-3 | TRBV6-5 | 12 | few | ASSTTGSGNTIY
TRBJ2-7 | TRBV9 | 14 | . | ASSPRQNIIPYEQY
TRBJ1-1 | TRBV13 | 13 | . | ASSPEARRGTEAF
TRBJ1-2 | TRBV28 | 14 | few | ASSLSFGDSSYGYT
TRBJ1-2 | TRBV11-2 | 13 | few | ASSLDRGQTYGYT
TRBJ1-1 | TRBV15 | 12 | . | ATSRDYAGTEAF
TRBJ1-1 | TRBV5-1 | 12 | few | ASSLGSADTEAF
TRBJ2-1 | TRBV19 | 14 | . | ASSTYGTSGNNEQF
TRBJ2-2 | TRBV29-1 | 12 | . | SVAQAPNTGELF
TRBJ2-7 | TRBV21-1 | 17 | few | ASSKAKGLAGGPSYEQY
TRBJ2-1 | TRBV7-7 | 14 | . | ASSLVYSGGSNEQF
TRBJ2-2 | TRBV11-2 | 14 | . | ASSFSGGYGTGELF
TRBJ1-2 | TRBV29-1 | 9 | . | SVDALGDYT
TRBJ2-7 | TRBV13 | 11 | medium-sized | ASSLGTGYEQY
TRBJ2-1 | TRBV27 | 13 | medium-sized | ASSPSGRGNNEQF
TRBJ1-1 | TRBV28 | 13 | . | ASSPSGAGLIEAF
TRBJ1-2 | TRBV2 | 14 | . | ASSEAEALGVYGYT
TRBJ2-7 | TRBV28 | 15 | . | ASSLRGLARNGYEQY
TRBJ2-7 | TRBV28 | 13 | . | ASSFVSRETDEQY
TRBJ2-1 | TRBV2 | 13 | . | ASTVGTRVGNEQF
TRBJ2-7 | TRBV9 | 15 | . | ASSGRTLDRDTYEQY
TRBJ2-1 | TRBV7-9 | 12 | . | ASSSPSGVNEQF
TRBJ2-1 | TRBV5-8 | 13 | few | ASSLRTSGSREQF
TRBJ1-5 | TRBV19 | 13 | . | ASSPTHSFNQPQH